The 14 T cell receptor beta chains below were found in one sample sequenced in a study of follicular helper T cells after annual influenza vaccination. Measured with immunoSEQ multiplex PCR; TCRdb has only the in-frame clones, and not every one. The data show about 1,300 clones, around 68% seen once. Stated time point: 2014-2015 season, 7 days after vaccination. Material: CXCR5+ CD38+ circulating T follicular helper cells from blood, obtained 7 days after influenza vaccination. Subset of the sample: circulating Tfh, non-naive CD4+CXCR5+PD-1+ (ICOS+CD38+ or ICOS-CD38-). These receptors came from an adult who received the influenza vaccine.

This clone was picked up a small number of times. The CDR3 DNA reads as TGTGCCAGCAGTCCCGGGACACTACGAAATTCACCCCTCCACTTT. Translating it yields CASSPGTLRNSPLHF. J is TRBJ1-6 and V is TRBV6-5, with a possible D match to TRBD1 (6 bases). The V and J ends lost 5 bases and 7 bases respectively, with 15 bases between them. CDR3 size: 15 residues. Germline V gene lookup returns CDR1 MNHEY and CDR2 SVGAGI.

J is TRBJ1-3 and V is TRBV28; 7 nucleotides align to TRBD1. This CDR3 region has 14 residues. Trimming removed 7 bases from V and 4 bases from J; junction bases left unmatched: 7. The germline V gene has CDR1 MDHEN and CDR2 SYDVKM. CDR3 sequence reads: CASTLGTVGNTIYF. Here the CDR3 DNA reads TGTGCCAGCACCTTGGGGACAGTCGGAAACACCATATATTTT.

This clone has just a few counts. This chain links TRBV6-5 with TRBJ2-1, with 11 bases fitting TRBD2. This CDR3 spans 15 amino acids. Trimming at V came to 8 bases and at J to 3 bases, leaving 6 bases not matched to a gene. Germline V gene lookup returns CDR1 MNHEY and CDR2 SVGAGI. The CDR3 nucleotides are TGTGCCAGCGTTAGCGGGAGGGAGAACTACAATGAGCAGTTCTTC. It translates to CASVSGRENYNEQFF.

The J gene is TRBJ1-3, the V gene TRBV6-5; D is unresolved. Trimming took off 8 bases at V and 2 bases at J, with 13 bases between the two ends. Germline V gene data show CDR1 as MNHEY and CDR2 as SVGAGI. The CDR3 has 14 residues. The CDR3 region has the DNA TGTGCCAGCGGTGATAGTTTGGCTGGAAACACCATATATTTT. Its translation: CASGDSLAGNTIYF.

This rearrangement joins TRBV4-2 to TRBJ2-1; 9 positions agree with TRBD1. The V segment lost 0 bases and the J segment 7 bases; nucleotides outside the gene matches: 7. Looked up from germline, CDR1 is LGHNA and CDR2 is YNFKEQ. This CDR3 has 16 amino acids. The CDR3 DNA reads TGTGCCAGCAGCCAAGATCTACAGGGGGCGAGGAATGAGCAGTTCTTC. Translating gives CASSQDLQGARNEQFF.

In its sample, this clone was seen a few times. The V call is TRBV5-1, the J call TRBJ1-2; unclear D gene. Germline V CDR1 and CDR2: SGHRS, YFSETQ. The ends were cut back, 4 bases at V and 2 bases at J, with 12 bases in the middle. The CDR3 is made up of 14 amino acids. Written as DNA, the CDR3 is TGCGCCAGCAGCCCCGGCGGAGGGAACTATGGCTACACCTTC. Translated: CASSPGGGNYGYTF.

The rearrangement uses TRBV28 and TRBJ2-7; possibly TRBD2 for D (7 bases). This CDR3 spans 16 amino acids. V was clipped by 6 bases and J by 0 bases, with 18 bases between them. Germline V gene data show CDR1 as MDHEN and CDR2 as SYDVKM. The DNA for the CDR3 is TGTGCCAGCAGGGGAGGGTCAGGACAGATCTCCTACGAGCAGTACTTC. It specifies CASRGGSGQISYEQYF.

This chain uses TRBV5-6 with TRBJ2-3, with D perhaps assigned TRBD1 or TRBD2 (6 bases each). In germline, CDR1 is SGHDT, CDR2 YYEEEE. The ends were cut back, 6 bases at V and 3 bases at J, with 11 bases in the middle. The CDR3 has 13 residues. The CDR3 region is CASIWRGTDTQYF. For the CDR3, the DNA is TGTGCCAGCATCTGGAGGGGGACAGATACGCAGTATTTT.

This clone was observed once. The CDR3 sequence is CASSQGTGRWEAFF. The DNA for the CDR3 is TGTGCCAGCAGTCAGGGGACAGGGCGGTGGGAAGCTTTCTTT. The rearrangement links TRBV6-6 to TRBJ1-1; 9 bases align to TRBD1. V shed 5 bases and J 8 bases; nucleotides not matched to a gene: 9. The germline gives CDR1 MNHNY, CDR2 SVGAGI (reference sequence). The CDR3 has 14 residues.

This sequence joins TRBV7-9 and TRBJ1-5; 9 bases match TRBD1. J was trimmed by 6 bases and V by 4 bases; bases with no gene match: 7. The CDR3 loop spans 15 amino acids. The V gene's germline CDR1 is SEHNR and CDR2 FQNEAQ (reference sequence). The CDR3 DNA sequence: TGTGCCAGCAGCTCAACGGACAGGGGTTTTCAGCCCCAGCATTTT. This translates into CASSSTDRGFQPQHF. The full variable domain, rest sourced from reference TRBV7-9 and TRBJ1-5, is DTGVSQNPRHKITKRGQNVTFRCDPISEHNRLYWYRQTLGQGPEFLTYFQNEAQLEKSRLLSDRFSAERPKGSFSTLEIQRTEQGDSAMYLCASSSTDRGFQPQHFGDGTRLSIL.

Written as DNA, the CDR3 is TGTGCCAGCAGTTCCGCAGGGTATGGGACTGAAGCTTTCTTT. Amino acids: CASSSAGYGTEAFF. The chain links TRBV6-6 to TRBJ1-1; the D gene is possibly TRBD1 (5 bases). From germline, CDR1 is MNHNY and CDR2 SVGAGI (reference sequence). V lost 4 bases and J lost 5, with 14 bases in between. The CDR3 is 14 amino acids.

This clone was counted only a few times. This chain uses TRBV14 with TRBJ1-6, with a weak D call TRBD1 (6 bases). There are 13 residues in the CDR3. Germline lookup yields CDR1 SGHDN and CDR2 FVKESK. The V end lost 5 bases, the J end lost 9 bases, and 11 bases lay between the germline ends. CDR3 amino acids: CASSWGGSSPLHF. The DNA for the CDR3 is TGTGCCAGCAGCTGGGGGGGCTCTTCACCCCTCCACTTT.

This rearrangement joins TRBV6-1 to TRBJ2-5; D gene ambiguous. With 2 bases removed from V and 5 bases from J, the gap between germline ends came to 21 bases. The CDR3 is 17 residues long. The germline V gene has CDR1 MNHNS and CDR2 SASEGT. The CDR3 loop is CASSERAGITVDETQYF. As DNA, the CDR3 is TGTGCCAGCAGTGAAAGAGCTGGGATCACCGTCGACGAGACCCAGTACTTC.

J is TRBJ1-1 and V is TRBV5-8, with unresolved D. CDR1 is SGHTS and CDR2 is YDEGEE in the germline V gene. This CDR3 contains 15 residues. V was pared by 3 bases and J by 11 bases, with 23 bases between. Written as DNA, the CDR3 is TGTGCCAGCAGCTGGGATATTAGGTTGGGATCGGCGGCTTTCTTT. Translating it yields CASSWDIRLGSAAFF.